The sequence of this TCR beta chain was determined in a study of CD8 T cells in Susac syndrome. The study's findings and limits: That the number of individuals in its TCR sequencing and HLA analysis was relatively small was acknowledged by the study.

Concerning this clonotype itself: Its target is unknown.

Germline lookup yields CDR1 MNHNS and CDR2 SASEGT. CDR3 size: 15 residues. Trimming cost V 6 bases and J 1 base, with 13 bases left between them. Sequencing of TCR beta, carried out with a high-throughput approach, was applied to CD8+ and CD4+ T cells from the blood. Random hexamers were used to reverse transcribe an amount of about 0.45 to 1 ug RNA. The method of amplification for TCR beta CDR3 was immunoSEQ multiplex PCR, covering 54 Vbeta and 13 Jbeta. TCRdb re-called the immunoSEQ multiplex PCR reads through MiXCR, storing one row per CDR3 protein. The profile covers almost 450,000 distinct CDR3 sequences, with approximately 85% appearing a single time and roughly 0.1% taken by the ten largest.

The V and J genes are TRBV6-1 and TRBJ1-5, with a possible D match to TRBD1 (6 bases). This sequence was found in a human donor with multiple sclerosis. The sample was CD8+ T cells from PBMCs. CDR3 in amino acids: CASSPGDFSNQPQHF. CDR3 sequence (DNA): TGTGCCAGCAGCCCAGGGGATTTCAGCAATCAGCCCCAGCATTTT.